What follows are 6 T cell receptor beta chains derived from one specimen sequenced in a study of CD8+CD57+ T cells in acquired aplastic anemia. By flow cytometry, patients selected for sequencing had shown an expansion of CD8+CD57+ cells. Genomic DNA templated the TCR beta VDJ and CDR3 profiling. MiXCR was run by TCRdb on the reads, yielding one entry per CDR3 protein. The sample contains fewer than 250,000 distinct CDR3 sequences, approximately 50% of which appear only once. The specimen sequenced was sorted CD4+, CD8+, or CD8+CD57+ T cells (not recorded which) from PBMCs. These receptors were taken from a human donor with aplastic anemia.

This clonotype was recorded many times. The chain combines TRBV7-8 with TRBJ2-1; D gene ambiguous. CDR3 length: 14 amino acids. Trimming cost V 1 base and J 3 bases, with 7 bases left between them. CDR1 and CDR2 (germline): SGHVS, FQNEAQ. CDR3: CASSLVSSYNEQFF. The CDR3 region has the DNA TGTGCCAGCAGCTTAGTCAGCAGCTACAATGAGCAGTTCTTC. Together with reference TRBV7-8 and TRBJ2-1, the CDR3 gives the full variable domain: GAGVSQSPRYKVAKRGQDVALRCDPISGHVSLFWYQQALGQGPEFLTYFQNEAQLDKSGLPSDRFFAERPEGSVSTLKIQRTQQEDSAVYLCASSLVSSYNEQFFGPGTRLTVL.

V is TRBV12-3 or TRBV12-4 and J is TRBJ1-2; 7 positions match TRBD1. Germline trimming cut 7 bases from V and 4 bases from J; bases unmatched to any gene: 9. The CDR3 length is 14 residues. The CDR3 here is CASTDRRLSYGYTF. CDR3 DNA sequence: TGTGCCAGCACGGACAGGCGTTTGAGCTATGGCTACACCTTC.

Remarks on this clonotype: The junction departs from germline at one end; a sequencing error may be responsible. CDR3 region: CSVEMGTLVAVF. CDR3 DNA sequence: TGCAGCGTTGAAATGGGGACACTTGTCGCGGTCTTC. V usage is TRBV29-1 and J usage is TRBJ2-1; a possible D gene is TRBD1 (6 bases). The length of the CDR3 is 12 residues. The germline CDR1 and CDR2 sequences are SQVTM and ANQGSEA.

A word on this clonotype: The junction differs from germline at one of its ends, possibly a read error. The chain carries TRBV2 and TRBJ1-2; D perhaps matches TRBD1 (6 bases). In germline, CDR1 is SNHLY, CDR2 FYNNEI. The CDR3 extends over 14 amino acids. The CDR3 sequence is CASSEARSGDGYTF. The CDR3 coding sequence is TGTGCCAGCAGCGAAGCGCGGTCAGGGGATGGCTACACCTTC. The full variable domain, its missing parts supplied by reference TRBV2 and TRBJ1-2, is EPEVTQTPSHQVTQMGQEVILRCVPISNHLYFYWYRQILGQKVEFLVSFYNNEISEKSEIFDDQFSVERPDGSNFTLKIRSTKLEDSAMYFCASSEARSGDGYTFGSGTRLTVV.

This clonotype was recorded many times. The genes are TRBV2 and TRBJ2-5; D is possibly TRBD1 (6 bases). Germline lookup yields CDR1 SNHLY and CDR2 FYNNEI. Trimming took off 3 bases at V and 5 bases at J, with 16 bases between the two ends. This CDR3 contains 15 residues. The CDR3, as DNA: TGTGCCAGCAGTGACCCGGACAGTCCTACGGAGACCCAGTACTTC. This gives the protein CASSDPDSPTETQYF.

This clonotype was observed many times. The rearrangement links TRBV2 to TRBJ2-2; 13 nucleotides agree with TRBD2. CDR1 and CDR2 (germline): SNHLY, FYNNEI. V shed 6 bases, J shed 8 bases, and the junction held 6 bases outside the gene matches. The CDR3 sequence is 15 residues long. The CDR3 DNA is TGTGCCAGCAGAACTAGCGGGGGGGCCCAGGGGGAGCTGTTTTTT. Protein sequence: CASRTSGGAQGELFF.